A single sample gave rise to the 9 T cell receptor beta chains below, sequenced in a study of blood T cell repertoires in COVID-19. Sequencing used immunoSEQ multiplex PCR; TCRdb keeps in-frame clones, though not all of them. The repertoire holds 100,000 or so clones, approximately 85% seen once, with 2% to 2.5% in the top ten. The material sequenced was peripheral blood. The receptors derive from a human donor in a cohort sampled during active COVID-19.

In this sample, this clone turned up once. V and J are TRBV23-1 and TRBJ2-4; possible D gene TRBD1, 6 bases. TRBV23-1 is placed among ORFs of uncertain function. The CDR3 loop spans 18 amino acids. The V end was cut by 5 bases, the J end by 0 bases, with 20 bases between. CDR3 coding DNA: TGCGCCAGCAGTTCAGGGGTTAGAGGACCGGTAGCCAAAAACATTCAGTACTTC. Protein sequence: CASSSGVRGPVAKNIQYF.

This clone was detected only once. The rearrangement uses TRBV9 and TRBJ2-1; the match to TRBD2 covers 11 bases. The V and J ends lost 3 bases and 0 bases, in that order; junction bases with no gene match: 5. Germline assignment: CDR1 SGDLS and CDR2 YYNGEE. This CDR3 has 17 amino acids. The CDR3 DNA is TGTGCCAGCAGCGCTAGCGGGGGGATGCGCTCCTACAATGAGCAGTTCTTC. Residues: CASSASGGMRSYNEQFF. Full variable domain (remainder filled in from reference TRBV9 and TRBJ2-1): DSGVTQTPKHLITATGQRVTLRCSPRSGDLSVYWYQQSLDQGLQFLIQYYNGEERAKGNILERFSAQQFPDLHSELNLSSLELGDSALYFCASSASGGMRSYNEQFFGPGTRLTVL.

The chain links TRBV4-1 to TRBJ2-5, with 8 bases that match TRBD1. CDR3 size: 14 residues. Germline loops: CDR1 MGHRA, CDR2 YSYEKL. The J segment lost 5 bases and the V segment lost 5 bases, leaving 7 bases of the junction unmatched. The CDR3 here is CASSSGGGWETQYF. In DNA, the CDR3 is TGCGCCAGCAGCTCAGGGGGCGGATGGGAGACCCAGTACTTC.

The chain combines TRBV6-1 with TRBJ2-7; 7 bases are shared with TRBD2. Losses at the gene ends were 6 bases for V and 2 bases for J; bases not matched to a gene: 16. The germline V gene has CDR1 MNHNS and CDR2 SASEGT. This CDR3 region has 17 residues. CDR3 sequence (DNA): TGTGCCAGCAGAGAATCAGCGGGGACGCGGGTAGCCTACGAGCAGTACTTC. This sequence encodes CASRESAGTRVAYEQYF.

The J gene is TRBJ2-1, the V gene TRBV7-2; D is unresolved. Germline-derived CDR1 and CDR2 are SGHTA and FQGNSA. With 3 bases removed from V and 0 bases from J, the gap between germline ends came to 9 bases. The CDR3 is made up of 15 amino acids. The CDR3 region is CASSFLQSSYNEQFF. As DNA, the CDR3 is TGTGCCAGCAGCTTTCTACAGAGCTCCTACAATGAGCAGTTCTTC.

This rearrangement joins TRBV18 to TRBJ2-2; 11 positions agree with TRBD2. This CDR3 region has 15 residues. V lost 3 bases and J lost 5; bases outside the gene matches: 2. CDR1 KGHSH and CDR2 LQKENI come from the germline V gene. CDR3 in DNA: TGTGCCAGCTCACCTAGCGGGAGGGCGACCGGGGAGCTGTTTTTT. This encodes CASSPSGRATGELFF.

The chain is built from TRBV19 and TRBJ2-7; weak D call: TRBD1 (5 bases). Germline CDR1 is LNHDA and CDR2 is SQIVND (reference sequence). The V gene lost 4 bases and the J gene lost 6 bases, with 10 bases spanning the gap. This CDR3 has 12 residues. The CDR3 protein is CASSNQGSEQYF. The CDR3 coding sequence is TGTGCCAGTAGTAACCAGGGTAGCGAGCAGTACTTC. The variable domain in full, completed from reference TRBV19 and TRBJ2-7, reads DGGITQSPKYLFRKEGQNVTLSCEQNLNHDAMYWYRQDPGQGLRLIYYSQIVNDFQKGDIAEGYSVSREKKESFPLTVTSAQKNPTAFYLCASSNQGSEQYFGPGTRLTVT.

This chain links TRBV5-1 with TRBJ1-1; 8 bases match TRBD1. This CDR3 comprises 16 residues. Trimming at V came to 4 bases and at J to 7 bases, leaving 15 bases not matched to a gene. Germline-derived CDR1 and CDR2 are SGHRS and YFSETQ. This CDR3 is CASSPGQGARANEAFF. The CDR3 DNA reads as TGCGCCAGCAGCCCAGGGCAGGGGGCGAGGGCGAATGAAGCTTTCTTT.

This chain uses TRBV6-6 with TRBJ2-3, with D unclear. CDR3 length: 12 residues. Per germline, CDR1 MNHNY and CDR2 SVGAGI (reference sequence). Deletions cut 4 bases from V and 6 bases from J, with 8 bases between. CDR3 bases: TGTGCCAGCAGTTTCAGGAAGGATACGCAGTATTTT. Its protein is CASSFRKDTQYF.